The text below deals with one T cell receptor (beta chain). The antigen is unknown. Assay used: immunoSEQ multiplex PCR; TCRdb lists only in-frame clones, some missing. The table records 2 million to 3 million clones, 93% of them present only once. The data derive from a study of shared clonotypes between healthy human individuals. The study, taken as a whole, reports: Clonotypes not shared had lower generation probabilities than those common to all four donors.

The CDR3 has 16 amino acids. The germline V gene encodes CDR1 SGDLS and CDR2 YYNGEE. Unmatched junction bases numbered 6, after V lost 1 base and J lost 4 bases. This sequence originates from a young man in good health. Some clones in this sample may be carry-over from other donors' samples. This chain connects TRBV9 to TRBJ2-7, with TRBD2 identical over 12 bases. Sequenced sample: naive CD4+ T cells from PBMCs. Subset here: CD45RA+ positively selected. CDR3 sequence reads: CASSVSGTSGSYEQYF. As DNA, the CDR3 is TGTGCCAGCAGCGTATCGGGGACTAGCGGGTCTTACGAGCAGTACTTC. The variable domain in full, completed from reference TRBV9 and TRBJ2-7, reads DSGVTQTPKHLITATGQRVTLRCSPRSGDLSVYWYQQSLDQGLQFLIQYYNGEERAKGNILERFSAQQFPDLHSELNLSSLELGDSALYFCASSVSGTSGSYEQYFGPGTRLTVT.